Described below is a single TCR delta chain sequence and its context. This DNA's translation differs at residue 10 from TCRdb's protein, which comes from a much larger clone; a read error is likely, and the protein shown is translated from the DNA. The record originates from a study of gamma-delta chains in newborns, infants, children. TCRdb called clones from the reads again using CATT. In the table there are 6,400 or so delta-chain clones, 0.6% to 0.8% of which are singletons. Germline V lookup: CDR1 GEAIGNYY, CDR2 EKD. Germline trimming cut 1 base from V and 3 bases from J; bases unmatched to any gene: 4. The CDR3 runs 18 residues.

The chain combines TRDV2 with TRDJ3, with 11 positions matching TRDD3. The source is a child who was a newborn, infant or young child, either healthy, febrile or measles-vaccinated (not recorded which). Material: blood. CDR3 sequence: CACDTGGYAFWDTRQMFF. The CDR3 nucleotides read TGTGCCTGTGACACTGGGGGATACGCGTTCTGGGACACCCGACAGATGTTTTTC.